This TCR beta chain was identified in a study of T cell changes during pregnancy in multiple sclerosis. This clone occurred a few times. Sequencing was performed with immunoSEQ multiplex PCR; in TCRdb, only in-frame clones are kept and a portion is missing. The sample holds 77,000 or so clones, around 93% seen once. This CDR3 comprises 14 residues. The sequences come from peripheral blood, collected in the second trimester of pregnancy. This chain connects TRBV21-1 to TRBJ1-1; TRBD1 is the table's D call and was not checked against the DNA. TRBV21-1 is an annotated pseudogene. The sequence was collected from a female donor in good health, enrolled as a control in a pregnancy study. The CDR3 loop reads CASSLLHMNTEAFF. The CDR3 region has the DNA TGTGCCAGCAGCCTTCTTCACATGAACACTGAAGCTTTCTTT.